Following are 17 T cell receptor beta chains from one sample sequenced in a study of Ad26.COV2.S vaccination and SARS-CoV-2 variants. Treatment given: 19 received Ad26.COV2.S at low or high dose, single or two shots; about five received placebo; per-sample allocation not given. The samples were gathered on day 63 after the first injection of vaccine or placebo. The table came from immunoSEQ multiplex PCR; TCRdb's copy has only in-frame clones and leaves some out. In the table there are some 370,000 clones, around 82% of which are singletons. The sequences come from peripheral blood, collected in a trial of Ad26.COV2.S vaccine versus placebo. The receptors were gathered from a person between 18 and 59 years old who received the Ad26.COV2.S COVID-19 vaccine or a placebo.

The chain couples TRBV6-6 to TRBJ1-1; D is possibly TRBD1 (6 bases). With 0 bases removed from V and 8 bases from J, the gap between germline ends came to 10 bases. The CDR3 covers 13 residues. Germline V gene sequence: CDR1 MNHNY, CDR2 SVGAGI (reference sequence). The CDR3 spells CASSYSRTGEAFF. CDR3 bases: TGTGCCAGCAGTTACTCAAGAACAGGGGAAGCTTTCTTT.

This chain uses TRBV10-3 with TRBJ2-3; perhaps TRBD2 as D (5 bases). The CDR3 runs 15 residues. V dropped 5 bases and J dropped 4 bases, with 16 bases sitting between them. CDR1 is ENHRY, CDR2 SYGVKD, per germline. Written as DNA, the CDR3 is TGTGCCATCAGTCTTACTAGTAACGGAGCAGATACGCAGTATTTT. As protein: CAISLTSNGADTQYF.

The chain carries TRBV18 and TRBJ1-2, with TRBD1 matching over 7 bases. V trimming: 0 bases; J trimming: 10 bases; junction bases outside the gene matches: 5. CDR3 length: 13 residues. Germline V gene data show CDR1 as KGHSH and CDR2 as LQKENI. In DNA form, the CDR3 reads TGTGCCAGCTCACCACCTCAGGGGGATGCCTACACCTTC. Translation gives CASSPPQGDAYTF.

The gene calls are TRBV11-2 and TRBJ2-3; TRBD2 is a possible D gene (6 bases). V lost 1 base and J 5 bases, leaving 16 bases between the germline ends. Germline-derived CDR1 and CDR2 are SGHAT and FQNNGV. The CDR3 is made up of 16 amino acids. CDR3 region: CASSLGRDFSLDTQYF. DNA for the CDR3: TGTGCCAGCAGCTTAGGGAGGGACTTTAGCCTAGATACGCAGTATTTT.

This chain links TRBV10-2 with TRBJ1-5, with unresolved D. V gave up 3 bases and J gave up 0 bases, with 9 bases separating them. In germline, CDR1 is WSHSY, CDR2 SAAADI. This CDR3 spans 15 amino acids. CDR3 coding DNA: TGCGCCAGCAGTGAACCGCGTTATAGCAATCAGCCCCAGCATTTT. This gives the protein CASSEPRYSNQPQHF.

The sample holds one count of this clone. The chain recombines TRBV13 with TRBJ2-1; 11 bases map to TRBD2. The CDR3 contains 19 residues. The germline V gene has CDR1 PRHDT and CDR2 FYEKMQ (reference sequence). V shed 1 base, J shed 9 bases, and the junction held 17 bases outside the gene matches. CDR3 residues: CASSLAAQYLSGGAPEQFF. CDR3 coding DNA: TGTGCCAGCAGCTTAGCGGCACAGTATCTTAGCGGGGGGGCCCCTGAGCAGTTCTTC.

CDR3 sequence: CAIREPGANYGYTF. CDR3 bases: TGTGCCATCAGGGAGCCTGGAGCTAACTATGGCTACACCTTC. The chain recombines TRBV10-3 with TRBJ1-2, with no clear D. CDR3 length: 14 amino acids. In germline, CDR1 is ENHRY, CDR2 SYGVKD. Trimming left V 6 bases short and J 0 bases short, with 11 bases between.

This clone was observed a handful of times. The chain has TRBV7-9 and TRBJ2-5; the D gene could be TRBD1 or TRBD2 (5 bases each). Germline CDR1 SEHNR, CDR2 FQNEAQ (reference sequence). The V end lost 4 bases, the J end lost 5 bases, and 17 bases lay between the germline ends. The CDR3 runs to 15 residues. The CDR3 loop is CASSSSGAGRETQYF. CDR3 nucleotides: TGTGCCAGCAGCTCCTCCGGGGCCGGCCGGGAGACCCAGTACTTC. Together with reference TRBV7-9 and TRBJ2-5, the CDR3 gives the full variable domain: DTGVSQNPRHKITKRGQNVTFRCDPISEHNRLYWYRQTLGQGPEFLTYFQNEAQLEKSRLLSDRFSAERPKGSFSTLEIQRTEQGDSAMYLCASSSSGAGRETQYFGPGTRLLVL.

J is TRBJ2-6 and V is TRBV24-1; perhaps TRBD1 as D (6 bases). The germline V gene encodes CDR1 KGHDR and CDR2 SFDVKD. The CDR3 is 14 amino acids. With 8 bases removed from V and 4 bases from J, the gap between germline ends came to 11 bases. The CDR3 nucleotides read TGTGCCACCATGGGGGCGCGGGGGGCCAACGTCCTGACTTTC. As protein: CATMGARGANVLTF.

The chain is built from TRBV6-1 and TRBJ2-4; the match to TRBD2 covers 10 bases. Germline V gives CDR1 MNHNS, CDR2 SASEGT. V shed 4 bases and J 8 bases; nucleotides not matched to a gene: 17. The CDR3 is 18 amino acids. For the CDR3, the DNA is TGTGCCAGCAGTGCCTACCGGATAAGCGGGGGGGCCGTGGACATTCAGTACTTC. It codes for CASSAYRISGGAVDIQYF.

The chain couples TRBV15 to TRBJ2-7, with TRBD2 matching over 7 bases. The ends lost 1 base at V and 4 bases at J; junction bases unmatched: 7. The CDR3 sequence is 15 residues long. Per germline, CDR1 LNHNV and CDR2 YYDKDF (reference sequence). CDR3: CATSRVAGSAYEQYF. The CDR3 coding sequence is TGTGCCACCAGCAGAGTAGCGGGCAGCGCTTACGAGCAGTACTTC.

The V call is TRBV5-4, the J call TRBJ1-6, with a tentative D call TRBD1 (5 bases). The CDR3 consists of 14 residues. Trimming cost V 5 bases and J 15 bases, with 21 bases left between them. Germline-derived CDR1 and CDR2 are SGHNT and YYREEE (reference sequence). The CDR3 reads CASSSFESGRILHF. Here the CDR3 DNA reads TGTGCCAGCAGTTCCTTCGAGTCAGGGCGCATCCTCCACTTT.

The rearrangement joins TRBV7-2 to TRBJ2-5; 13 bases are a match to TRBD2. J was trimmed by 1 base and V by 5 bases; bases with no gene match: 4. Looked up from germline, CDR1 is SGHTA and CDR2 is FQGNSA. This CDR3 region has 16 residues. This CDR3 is CASSQGLAGFQETQYF. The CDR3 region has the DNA TGTGCCAGCAGCCAGGGACTAGCGGGATTCCAAGAGACCCAGTACTTC.

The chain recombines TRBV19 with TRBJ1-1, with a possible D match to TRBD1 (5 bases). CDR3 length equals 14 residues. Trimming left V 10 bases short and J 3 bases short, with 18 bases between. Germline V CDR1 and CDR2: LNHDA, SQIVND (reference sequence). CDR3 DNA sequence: TGTGCCACCCTCCCCCCAAACAGGCACACTGAAGCTTTCTTT. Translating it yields CATLPPNRHTEAFF.

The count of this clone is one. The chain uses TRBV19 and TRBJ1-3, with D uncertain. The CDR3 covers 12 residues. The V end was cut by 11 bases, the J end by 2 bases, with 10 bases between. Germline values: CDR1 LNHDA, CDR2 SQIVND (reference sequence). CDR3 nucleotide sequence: TGTGCCTCAAAGGAGGCTGGAAACACCATATATTTT. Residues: CASKEAGNTIYF.

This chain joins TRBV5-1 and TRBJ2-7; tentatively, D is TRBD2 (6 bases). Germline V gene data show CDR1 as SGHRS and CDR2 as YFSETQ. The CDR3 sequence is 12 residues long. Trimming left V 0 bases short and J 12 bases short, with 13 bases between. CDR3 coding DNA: TGCGCCAGCAGCTTGGAGGGACTGAACCCGTACTTC. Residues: CASSLEGLNPYF.

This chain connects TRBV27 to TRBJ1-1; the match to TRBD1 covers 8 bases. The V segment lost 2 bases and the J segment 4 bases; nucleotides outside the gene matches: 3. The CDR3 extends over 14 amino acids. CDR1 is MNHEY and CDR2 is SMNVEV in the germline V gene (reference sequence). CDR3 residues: CASSLQGASTEAFF. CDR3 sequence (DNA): TGTGCCAGCAGTTTACAGGGGGCCAGCACTGAAGCTTTCTTT.